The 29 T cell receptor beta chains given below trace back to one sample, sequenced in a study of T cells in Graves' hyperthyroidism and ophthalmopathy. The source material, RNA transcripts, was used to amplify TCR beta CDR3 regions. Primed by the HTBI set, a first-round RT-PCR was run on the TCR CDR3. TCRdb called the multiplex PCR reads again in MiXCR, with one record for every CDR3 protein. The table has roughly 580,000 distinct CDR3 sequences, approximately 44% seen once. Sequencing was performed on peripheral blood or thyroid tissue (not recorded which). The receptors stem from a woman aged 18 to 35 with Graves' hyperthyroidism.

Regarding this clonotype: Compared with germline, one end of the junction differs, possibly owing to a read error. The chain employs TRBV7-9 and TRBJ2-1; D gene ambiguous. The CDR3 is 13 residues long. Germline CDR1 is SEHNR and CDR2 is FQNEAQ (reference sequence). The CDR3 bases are TGTGCCACCAGCTGGCGGCCAAGCAATGAGCAGTTCTTC. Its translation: CATSWRPSNEQFF. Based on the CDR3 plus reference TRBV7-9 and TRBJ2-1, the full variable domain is DTGVSQNPRHKITKRGQNVTFRCDPISEHNRLYWYRQTLGQGPEFLTYFQNEAQLEKSRLLSDRFSAERPKGSFSTLEIQRTEQGDSAMYLCATSWRPSNEQFFGPGTRLTVL.

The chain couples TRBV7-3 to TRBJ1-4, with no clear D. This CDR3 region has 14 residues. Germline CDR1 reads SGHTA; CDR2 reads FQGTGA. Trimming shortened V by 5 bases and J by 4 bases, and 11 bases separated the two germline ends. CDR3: CASSPMGVNEKLFF. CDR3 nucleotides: TGTGCCAGCAGCCCGATGGGAGTTAATGAAAAACTGTTTTTT.

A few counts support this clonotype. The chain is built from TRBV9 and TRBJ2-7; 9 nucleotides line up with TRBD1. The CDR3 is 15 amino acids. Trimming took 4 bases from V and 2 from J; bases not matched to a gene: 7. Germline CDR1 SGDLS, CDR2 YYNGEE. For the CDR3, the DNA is TGTGCCAGCAGCATTGCGGGGACAGGGACCTACGAGCAGTACTTC. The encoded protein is CASSIAGTGTYEQYF.

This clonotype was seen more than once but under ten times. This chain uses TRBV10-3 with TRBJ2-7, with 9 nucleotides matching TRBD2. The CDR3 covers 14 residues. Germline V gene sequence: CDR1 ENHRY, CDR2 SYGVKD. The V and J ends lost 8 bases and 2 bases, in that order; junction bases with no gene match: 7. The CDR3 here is CAIGRIAGAYEQYF. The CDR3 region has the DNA TGTGCCATCGGGAGGATAGCGGGGGCCTACGAGCAGTACTTC.

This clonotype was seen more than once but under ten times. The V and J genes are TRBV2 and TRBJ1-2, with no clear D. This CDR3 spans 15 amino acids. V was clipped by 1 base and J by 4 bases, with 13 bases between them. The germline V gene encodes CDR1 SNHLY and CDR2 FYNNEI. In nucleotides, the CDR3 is TGTGCCAGCAGTGAAGGGACCTCCAGGCTCTATGGCTACACCTTC. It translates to CASSEGTSRLYGYTF.

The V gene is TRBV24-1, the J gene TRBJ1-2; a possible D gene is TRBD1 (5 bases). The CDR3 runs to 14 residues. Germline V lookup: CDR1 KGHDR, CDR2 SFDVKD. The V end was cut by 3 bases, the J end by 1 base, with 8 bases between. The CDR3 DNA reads TGTGCCACCAGTGATCGACAGCTTAACTATGGCTACACCTTC. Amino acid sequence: CATSDRQLNYGYTF.

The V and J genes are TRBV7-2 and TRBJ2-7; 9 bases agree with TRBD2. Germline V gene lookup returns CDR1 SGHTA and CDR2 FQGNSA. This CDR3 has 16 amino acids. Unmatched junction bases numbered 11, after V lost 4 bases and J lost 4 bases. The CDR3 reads CASSSLLAGSGYEQYF. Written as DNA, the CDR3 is TGTGCCAGCAGCTCCCTTCTAGCGGGATCCGGATACGAGCAGTACTTC.

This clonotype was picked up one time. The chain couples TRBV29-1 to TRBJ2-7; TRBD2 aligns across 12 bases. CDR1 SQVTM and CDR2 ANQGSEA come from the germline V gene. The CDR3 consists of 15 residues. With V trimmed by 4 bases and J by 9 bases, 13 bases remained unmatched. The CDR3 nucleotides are TGCAGCGTTGCCCAGACTAGCGGGAGATTTAATGGGCAGTACTTC. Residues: CSVAQTSGRFNGQYF.

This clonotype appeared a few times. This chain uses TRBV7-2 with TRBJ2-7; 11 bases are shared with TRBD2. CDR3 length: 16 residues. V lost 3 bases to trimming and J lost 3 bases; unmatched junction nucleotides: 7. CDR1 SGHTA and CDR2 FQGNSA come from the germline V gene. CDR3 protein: CASSFIAGGGHYEQYF. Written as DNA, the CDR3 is TGTGCCAGCAGCTTCATAGCGGGGGGGGGGCACTACGAGCAGTACTTC.

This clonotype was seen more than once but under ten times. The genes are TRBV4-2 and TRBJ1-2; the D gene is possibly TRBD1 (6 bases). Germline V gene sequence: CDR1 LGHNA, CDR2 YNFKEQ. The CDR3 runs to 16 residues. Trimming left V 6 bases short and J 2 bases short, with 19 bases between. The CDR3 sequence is CASSTATGVTNYGYTF. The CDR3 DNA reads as TGTGCCAGCAGTACTGCGACAGGCGTAACCAACTATGGCTACACCTTC.

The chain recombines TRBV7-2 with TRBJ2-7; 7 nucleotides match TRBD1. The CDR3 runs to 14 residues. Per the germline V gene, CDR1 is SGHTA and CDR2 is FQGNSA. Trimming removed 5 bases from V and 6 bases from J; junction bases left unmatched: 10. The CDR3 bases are TGTGCCAGCAGCCTAGGGACAGCTGGAGCCGAGCAGTACTTC. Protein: CASSLGTAGAEQYF.

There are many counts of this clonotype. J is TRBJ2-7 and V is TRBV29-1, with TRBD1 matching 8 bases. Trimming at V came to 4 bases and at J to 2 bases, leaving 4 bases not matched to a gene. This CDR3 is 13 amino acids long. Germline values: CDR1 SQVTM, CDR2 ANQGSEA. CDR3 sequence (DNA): TGCAGCGTTGGGACAGGGAGGACCTACGAGCAGTACTTC. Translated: CSVGTGRTYEQYF.

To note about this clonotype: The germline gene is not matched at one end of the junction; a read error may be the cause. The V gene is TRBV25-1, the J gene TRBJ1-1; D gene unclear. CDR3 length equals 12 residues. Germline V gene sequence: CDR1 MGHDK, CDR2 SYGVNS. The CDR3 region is CASSHGPLEASF. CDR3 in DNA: TGTGCCAGCAGCCACGGACCGCTTGAAGCTTCCTTT. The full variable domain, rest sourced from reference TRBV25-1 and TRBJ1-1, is EADIYQTPRYLVIGTGKKITLECSQTMGHDKMYWYQQDPGMELHLIHYSYGVNSTEKGDLSSESTVSRIRTEHFPLTLESARPSHTSQYLCASSHGPLEASFGQGTRLTVV.

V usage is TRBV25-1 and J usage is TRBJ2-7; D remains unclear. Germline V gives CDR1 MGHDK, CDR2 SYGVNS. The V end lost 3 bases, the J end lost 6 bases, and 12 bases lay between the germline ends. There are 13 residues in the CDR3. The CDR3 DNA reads TGTGCCAGCAGTGACCCCGCAAGGGTCGAGCAGTACTTC. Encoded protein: CASSDPARVEQYF.

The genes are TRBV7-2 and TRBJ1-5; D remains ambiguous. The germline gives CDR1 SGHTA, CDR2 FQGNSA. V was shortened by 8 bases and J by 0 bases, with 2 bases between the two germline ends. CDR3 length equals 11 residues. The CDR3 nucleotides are TGTGCCAGCCTTAGCAATCAGCCCCAGCATTTT. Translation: CASLSNQPQHF.

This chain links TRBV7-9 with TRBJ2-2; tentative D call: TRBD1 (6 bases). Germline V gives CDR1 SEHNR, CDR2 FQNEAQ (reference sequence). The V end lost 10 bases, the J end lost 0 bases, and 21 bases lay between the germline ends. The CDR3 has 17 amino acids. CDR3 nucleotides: TGTGCCACCAGTTCTGACCCCGGACAGCCGAACACCGGGGAGCTGTTTTTT. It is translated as CATSSDPGQPNTGELFF.

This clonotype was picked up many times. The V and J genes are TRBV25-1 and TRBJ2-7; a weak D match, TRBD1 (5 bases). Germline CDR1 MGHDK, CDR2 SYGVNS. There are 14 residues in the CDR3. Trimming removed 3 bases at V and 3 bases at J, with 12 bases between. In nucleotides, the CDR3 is TGTGCCAGCAGTGAGAAGGGGCTAGGCTACGAGCAGTACTTC. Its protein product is CASSEKGLGYEQYF.

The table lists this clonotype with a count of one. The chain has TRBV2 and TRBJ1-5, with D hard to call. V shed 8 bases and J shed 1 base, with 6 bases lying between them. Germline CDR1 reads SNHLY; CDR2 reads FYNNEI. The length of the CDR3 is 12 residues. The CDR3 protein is CASQQSNQPQHF. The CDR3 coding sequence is TGTGCCAGCCAACAGAGCAATCAGCCCCAGCATTTT.

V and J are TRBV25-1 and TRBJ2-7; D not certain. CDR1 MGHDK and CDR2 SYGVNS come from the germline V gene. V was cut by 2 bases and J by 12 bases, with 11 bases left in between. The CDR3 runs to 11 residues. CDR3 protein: CASSEPGPLYF. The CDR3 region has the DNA TGTGCCAGCAGTGAACCCGGGCCGCTGTACTTC.

The chain's CDR3 is CASSRGAAGGPYEQYF. The CDR3 region has the DNA TGTGCCAGTAGTAGGGGGGCGGCGGGAGGGCCCTACGAGCAGTACTTC. The chain has TRBV25-1 and TRBJ2-7, with 9 bases that match TRBD2. CDR3 length: 16 residues. V shed 9 bases, J shed 2 bases, and the junction held 14 bases outside the gene matches. Germline CDR1 and CDR2: MGHDK and SYGVNS.

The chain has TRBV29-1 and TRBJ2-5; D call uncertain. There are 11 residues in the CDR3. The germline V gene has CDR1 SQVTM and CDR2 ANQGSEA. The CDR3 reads CRLRGQETQYF. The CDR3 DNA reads TGCAGACTACGCGGACAAGAGACCCAGTACTTC. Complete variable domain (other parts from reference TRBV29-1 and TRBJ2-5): SAVISQKPSRDICQRGTSLTIQCQVDSQVTMMFWYRQQPGQSLTLIATANQGSEATYESGFVIDKFPISRPNLTFSTLTVSNMSPEDSSIYLCRLRGQETQYFGPGTRLLVL.

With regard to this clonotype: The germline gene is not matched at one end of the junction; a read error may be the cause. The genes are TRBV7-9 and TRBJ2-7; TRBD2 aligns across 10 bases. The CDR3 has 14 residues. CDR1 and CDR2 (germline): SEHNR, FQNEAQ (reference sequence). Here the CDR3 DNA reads TGCGCCAGCAGCACCCTAGCGGGAGTCTACGAGCAGTACTTC. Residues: CASSTLAGVYEQYF. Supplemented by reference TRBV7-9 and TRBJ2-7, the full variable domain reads DTGVSQNPRHKITKRGQNVTFRCDPISEHNRLYWYRQTLGQGPEFLTYFQNEAQLEKSRLLSDRFSAERPKGSFSTLEIQRTEQGDSAMYLCASSTLAGVYEQYFGPGTRLTVT.

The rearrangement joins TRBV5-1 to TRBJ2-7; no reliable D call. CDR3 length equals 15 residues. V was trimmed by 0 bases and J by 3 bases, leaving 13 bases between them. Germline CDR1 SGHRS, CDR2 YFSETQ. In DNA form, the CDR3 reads TGCGCCAGCAGCTTGGCAGGTGACGGCTACTACGAGCAGTACTTC. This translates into CASSLAGDGYYEQYF.

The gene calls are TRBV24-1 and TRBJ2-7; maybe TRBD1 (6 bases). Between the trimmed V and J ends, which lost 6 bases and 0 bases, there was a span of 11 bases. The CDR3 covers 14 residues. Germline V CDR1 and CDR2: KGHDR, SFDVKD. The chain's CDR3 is CATSPRTASYEQYF. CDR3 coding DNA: TGTGCCACCAGTCCCAGGACAGCCTCCTACGAGCAGTACTTC.

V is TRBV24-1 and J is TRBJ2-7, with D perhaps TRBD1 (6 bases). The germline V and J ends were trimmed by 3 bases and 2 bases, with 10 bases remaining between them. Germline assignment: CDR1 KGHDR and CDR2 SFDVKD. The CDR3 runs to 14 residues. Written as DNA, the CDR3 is TGTGCCACCAGTGATGTGGACAGACCCTACGAGCAGTACTTC. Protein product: CATSDVDRPYEQYF.

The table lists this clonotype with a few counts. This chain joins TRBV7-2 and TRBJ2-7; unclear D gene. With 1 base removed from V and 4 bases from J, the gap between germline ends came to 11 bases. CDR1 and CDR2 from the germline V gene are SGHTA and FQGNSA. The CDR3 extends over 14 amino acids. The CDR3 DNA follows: TGTGCCAGCAGCTTAGGGGTCTCGGAGTACGAGCAGTACTTC. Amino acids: CASSLGVSEYEQYF.

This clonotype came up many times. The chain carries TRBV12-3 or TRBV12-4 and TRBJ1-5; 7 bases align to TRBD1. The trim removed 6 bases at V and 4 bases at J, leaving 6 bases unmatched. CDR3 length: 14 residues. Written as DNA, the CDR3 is TGTGCCAGCAGGTCGGGACAGAGGAATCAGCCCCAGCATTTT. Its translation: CASRSGQRNQPQHF.

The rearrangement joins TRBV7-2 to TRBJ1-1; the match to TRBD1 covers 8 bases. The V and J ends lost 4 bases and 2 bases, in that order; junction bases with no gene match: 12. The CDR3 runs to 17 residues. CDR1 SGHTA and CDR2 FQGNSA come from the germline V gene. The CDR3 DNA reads TGTGCCAGCAGCTCGGAGCGGGCAGGGGGCTCAAACACTGAAGCTTTCTTT. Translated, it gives CASSSERAGGSNTEAFF. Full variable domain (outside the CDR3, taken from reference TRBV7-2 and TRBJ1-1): GAGVSQSPSNKVTEKGKDVELRCDPISGHTALYWYRQSLGQGLEFLIYFQGNSAPDKSGLPSDRFSAERTGGSVSTLTIQRTQQEDSAVYLCASSSERAGGSNTEAFFGQGTRLTVV.

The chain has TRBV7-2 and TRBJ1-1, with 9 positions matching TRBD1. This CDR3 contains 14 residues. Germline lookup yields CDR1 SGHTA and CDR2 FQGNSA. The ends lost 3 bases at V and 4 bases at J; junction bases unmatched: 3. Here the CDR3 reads CASSLDRGITEAFF. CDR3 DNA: TGTGCCAGCAGCTTGGACAGGGGCATCACTGAAGCTTTCTTT.